The present TCR beta chain was sequenced within a study of tumor-infiltrating lymphocytes in localized non-small cell lung cancer. Whole-study context: Each patient gave resected tumor and non-adjacent uninvolved lung tissue.

The study, taken as a whole, reports: Tumor T-cell fraction from TCR sequencing was not associated with recurrence-free survival (p = 0.61).

Turning to this clone: What it binds is not known.

TCRdb keeps only in-frame clones here, not all; method: immunoSEQ multiplex PCR. This table holds around 16,000 clones, 70% to 75% found once. The CDR3 is 14 residues long. The V gene lost 4 bases and the J gene lost 8 bases, with 17 bases spanning the gap. The germline V gene encodes CDR1 SGHAT and CDR2 FQNNGV. This chain joins TRBV11-2 and TRBJ1-1, with D unresolved. The sequenced sample was lung tumor tissue. This clonotype was sampled from a human donor with non-small cell lung cancer. This CDR3 reads CASSSASVGPEAFF. CDR3 coding DNA: TGTGCCAGCAGCTCGGCGTCGGTCGGGCCCGAAGCTTTCTTT. Based on the CDR3 plus reference TRBV11-2 and TRBJ1-1, the full variable domain is EAGVAQSPRYKIIEKRQSVAFWCNPISGHATLYWYQQILGQGPKLLIQFQNNGVVDDSQLPKDRFSAERLKGVDSTLKIQPAKLEDSAVYLCASSSASVGPEAFFGQGTRLTVV.